The subject of this entry is one T cell receptor (beta chain). No antigen is known for it. TCR beta cDNA was prepared out of 500 ng total RNA by means of a constant-region primer. Generation of the TCR beta libraries relied on three nested multiplex PCR rounds using slightly modified ARM-PCR. Use of TRBV1-TRBV30 forward primers with a C-beta reverse primer characterized the first two PCR rounds, which lasted around 9 cycles each. TCRdb fed the multiplex PCR reads into MiXCR, producing one record per CDR3 protein. Here the sample spans a few hundred thousand distinct CDR3 sequences, nearly 60% being singletons. This specimen belongs to a study of tumor-infiltrating lymphocytes in primary liver carcinoma. Whole-study context: Staging of the tumors gave T1-T3 N0M0, with widths of roughly 4 to 10 cm. Samples yielded about 3.5 to 7.5 million productive TCRbeta reads, similar across tissue types. Broader study findings: Researchers found tumor-adjacent and tumor-blood pairs overlapped less than tumor region pairs.

The V and J ends lost 4 bases and 7 bases respectively, with 11 bases between them. The CDR3 covers 13 residues. Germline lookup yields CDR1 ENHRY and CDR2 SYGVKD. Unsorted whole blood supplied the RNA, and germline DNA was extracted too. This chain connects TRBV10-3 to TRBJ2-1; TRBD1 is a possible D gene (5 bases). The sample was peripheral blood. The TCR originated in a woman younger than 45 with primary liver carcinoma and hepatitis B virus infection. The CDR3: CAISVNSGNEQFF. For the CDR3, the DNA is TGTGCCATCAGTGTTAACTCAGGGAATGAGCAGTTCTTC.